This T cell receptor beta chain appears in the sequencing data of a study of persistence of HIV-infected CD4 T cells. The immunoSEQ assay was version 4, run in survey mode. The protocol was immunoSEQ multiplex PCR, while the TCRdb copy is restricted to in-frame clones and leaves out a portion. The sample contains roughly 17,000 clones, approximately 65% of which appear only once. Note on this clone: No antigen is known for it.

Stimulation used about 9.2 ug/mL lysate from CMV-infected fibroblasts. Responding CD4+ T cells were sorted by upregulation of both CD40 ligand and CD69. The CDR3 runs to 15 residues. The germline CDR1 and CDR2 sequences are SGHDN and FVKESK. V was cut by 2 bases and J by 1 base, with 11 bases left in between. This clonotype was obtained from an adult woman with HIV who was CMV-seropositive. The V gene is TRBV14, the J gene TRBJ2-5, with a weak D call TRBD1 (5 bases). This sample comprised CD4+ T cells sorted from PBMCs after roughly 18-hour stimulation, obtained from a patient who received antiretroviral therapy. CDR3 in amino acids: CASSQIQGIQETQYF. The CDR3, as DNA: TGTGCCAGCAGCCAAATCCAGGGAATCCAAGAGACCCAGTACTTC.